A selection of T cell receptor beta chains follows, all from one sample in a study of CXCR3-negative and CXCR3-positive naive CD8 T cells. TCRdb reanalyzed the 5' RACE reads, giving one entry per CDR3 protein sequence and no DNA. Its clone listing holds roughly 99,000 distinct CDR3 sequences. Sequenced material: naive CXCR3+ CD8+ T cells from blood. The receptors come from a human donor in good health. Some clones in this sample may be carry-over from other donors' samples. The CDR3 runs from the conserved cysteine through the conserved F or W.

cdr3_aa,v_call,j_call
CASKLRDTGELFF,TRBV2,TRBJ2-2
CASSTRVGGALPEAFF,TRBV7-6,TRBJ1-1
CASSQRQGLANEKLFF,TRBV7-9,TRBJ1-4
CAGRGSQATDTQYF,TRBV28,TRBJ2-3
CASSGFGPNTGELFF,TRBV14,TRBJ2-2
CASSLGFTGELFF,TRBV28,TRBJ2-2
CASNWGTSPDIAKNIQYF,TRBV5-6,TRBJ2-4
CASSAPGQGANTGELFF,TRBV25-1,TRBJ2-2
CASSLGHLLAKNIQYF,TRBV13,TRBJ2-4
CASRTDRDRYEKLFF,TRBV19,TRBJ1-4
CASSAGTGAREQYF,TRBV7-9,TRBJ2-7
CASSPEGQGYSPLHF,TRBV7-2,TRBJ1-6
CSVRRKGTGSYEQYF,TRBV29-1,TRBJ2-7
CATTVNYNSPLHF,TRBV10-3,TRBJ1-6
CASSHHLQGLRADTQYF,TRBV14,TRBJ2-3
CASSQTGDVTEAFF,TRBV7-3,TRBJ1-1
CATSAGDTEAFF,TRBV24-1,TRBJ1-1
CASKLPGLPSYEQYF,TRBV23-1,TRBJ2-7
CASSWGLGPSDLKNTEAFF,TRBV28,TRBJ1-1
CASSYYPSNQPQHF,TRBV6-2/TRBV6-3,TRBJ1-5
CASSLAINRGPYGYTF,TRBV7-9,TRBJ1-2
CSAKRAAGHEQYF,TRBV20-1,TRBJ2-7
CASGHDTYEQYF,TRBV12-5,TRBJ2-7
CSVLTGAQGAFF,TRBV29-1,TRBJ1-1
CASSLGGVREQPQHF,TRBV13,TRBJ1-5
CASSQFGESYEQYF,TRBV16,TRBJ2-7
CSLEDGQGRYEQYF,TRBV29-1,TRBJ2-7
CASSSPALGEGSNQPQHF,TRBV7-9,TRBJ1-5
CASSFKGRGPYEQYF,TRBV28,TRBJ2-7
CASSLARGRLRETQYF,TRBV6-6,TRBJ2-5
CASSYSVRPGETQYF,TRBV6-5,TRBJ2-5
CASSSASISYEQYF,TRBV12-3/TRBV12-4,TRBJ2-7
CASSLPGTGFQETQYF,TRBV12-3/TRBV12-4,TRBJ2-5
CASSLVPVAGGTGELFF,TRBV5-1,TRBJ2-2
CASSLGHRDNSPLHF,TRBV4-3,TRBJ1-6
CATSRERTGGLDEQFF,TRBV15,TRBJ2-1
CASSQDPQPVYGYTF,TRBV4-3,TRBJ1-2
CASSFTPANTGELFF,TRBV7-6,TRBJ2-2
CASTRPTSDQETQYF,TRBV28,TRBJ2-5
CASSPPDRAGHNEQFF,TRBV18,TRBJ2-1
CASRPGLQLSTDTQYF,TRBV7-9,TRBJ2-3
CSVPLGGSGGYTF,TRBV29-1,TRBJ1-2
CASSFFLSGAQNIQYF,TRBV5-5,TRBJ2-4
CASSLAGFARSSYEQYF,TRBV11-2,TRBJ2-7
CASSYSGNKNTEAFF,TRBV5-1,TRBJ1-1
CASSLLTGPQETQYF,TRBV7-2,TRBJ2-5
CASSSRPEGNTEAFF,TRBV5-1,TRBJ1-1
CASSLYGSTDTQYF,TRBV7-6,TRBJ2-3
CASSLGGGADGYTF,TRBV12-3/TRBV12-4,TRBJ1-2
CASSLYREQETQYF,TRBV12-3/TRBV12-4,TRBJ2-5